This TCR beta chain appears in the sequencing data of a study of shared clonotypes between healthy human individuals. All participating donors were Caucasian adults from Nashville, Tennessee. Whole-study findings and limits: Naive CD4 clonotypes overlapped across a handful of donors at approximately 5.3%. A generally larger estimated richness was seen in naive subsets than in memory subsets.

CDR1 is SGHVS and CDR2 is FNYEAQ in the germline V gene. V was cut by 2 bases and J by 0 bases, with 10 bases left in between. The CDR3 runs to 15 residues. Turning to this clone: Its antigen is undetermined.

Sequencing used immunoSEQ multiplex PCR; TCRdb keeps in-frame clones, though not all of them. The sample carries under 150,000 clones, around two thirds recorded once. This clonotype originated in a woman aged 25-40 years in good health. Sequences were obtained from memory CD8+ T cells sorted from blood. Subset defined: CD45RO+ cells pooled with CCR7-negative TemRA cells. This chain uses TRBV7-6 with TRBJ1-2; a possible D gene is TRBD1 (5 bases). For the CDR3, the DNA is TGTGCCAGCAGCTTAATGCAGGGAGCTAACTATGGCTACACCTTC. It translates to CASSLMQGANYGYTF.